The sample holds many counts of the clone carrying this T cell receptor (beta chain). TCRdb reprocessed the 5' RACE reads via MiXCR and lists one record per CDR3 protein. The sample includes tens of thousands of distinct CDR3 sequences, around 12% of them seen just once. This record comes from a study of early T cells in non-severe SARS-CoV-2 infection. V lost 2 bases and J 6 bases, leaving 10 bases between the germline ends. Per the germline V gene, CDR1 is LNHDA and CDR2 is SQIVND (reference sequence). This CDR3 comprises 14 residues. The sample taken for sequencing was whole blood. The clonotype was recovered from an adult who was a healthcare worker with PCR-confirmed SARS-CoV-2 infection or an uninfected control (not recorded which). This chain joins TRBV19 and TRBJ2-2; perhaps TRBD2 as D (5 bases). CDR3 DNA: TGTGCCAGTAGTATACCCGGGCGGGCCGGGGAGCTGTTTTTT. Protein: CASSIPGRAGELFF.